The rows below give T cell receptor beta chains drawn from one sample of a study of control samples from healthy donors and cancer patients. Profiled with immunoSEQ multiplex PCR; TCRdb holds only in-frame clones, not every one. This table has 20,000 to 30,000 clones, approximately 85% appearing once. The material sequenced was PBMCs. These receptors came from a woman aged 55-75 years with head and neck cancer. The CDR3 runs from the conserved cysteine through the conserved F or W. A D gene is named only where the DNA matches it firmly. Size values are once, few and many counts, or a class for expanded clones, and some rows have none.

clone size: -; D gene: TRBD1; J gene: TRBJ1-2; V gene: TRBV6-1; CDR3 DNA: TGTGCCAGCAGTGACGTTGGGGACAGCTATGGCTACACCTTC; CDR3 protein: CASSDVGDSYGYTF
clone size: -; D gene: TRBD1; J gene: TRBJ1-2; V gene: TRBV4-1; CDR3 DNA: TGCGCCAGCAGCCAATCCTGGACAGGGGTGTATGGCTACACCTTC; CDR3 protein: CASSQSWTGVYGYTF
clone size: -; D gene: -; J gene: TRBJ2-7; V gene: TRBV7-2; CDR3 DNA: TGTGCCAGCAGCCCCTCGGGGACAAGGACGGGCGAGCAGTACTTC; CDR3 protein: CASSPSGTRTGEQYF
clone size: -; D gene: -; J gene: TRBJ2-2; V gene: TRBV19; CDR3 DNA: TGTGCCAGTAGCTTAGGGTGGAACACCGGGGAGCTGTTTTTT; CDR3 protein: CASSLGWNTGELFF
clone size: -; D gene: -; J gene: TRBJ2-7; V gene: TRBV5-1; CDR3 DNA: TGCGCCAGCAGCTTCAACAGGGTGAGGGAGGGCAACGAGCAGTACTTC; CDR3 protein: CASSFNRVREGNEQYF
clone size: -; D gene: -; J gene: TRBJ1-6; V gene: TRBV4-1; CDR3 DNA: TGCGCCAGCAGCCAAGCCGAGACAGCGTCAAATTCACCCCTCCACTTT; CDR3 protein: CASSQAETASNSPLHF
clone size: -; D gene: -; J gene: TRBJ1-6; V gene: TRBV7-2; CDR3 DNA: TGTGCCAGCACCCCCGCCGGGGGGGTTTATTCACCCCTCCACTTT; CDR3 protein: CASTPAGGVYSPLHF
clone size: -; D gene: -; J gene: TRBJ1-2; V gene: TRBV19; CDR3 DNA: TGTGCCAGCGAAGGAGCTAACTATGGCTACACCTTC; CDR3 protein: CASEGANYGYTF
clone size: -; D gene: -; J gene: TRBJ1-1; V gene: TRBV5-6; CDR3 DNA: TGTGCCAGCAGCTTGGGTAGGACAACTAACACTGAAGCTTTCTTT; CDR3 protein: CASSLGRTTNTEAFF
clone size: -; D gene: TRBD1; J gene: TRBJ2-7; V gene: TRBV4-1; CDR3 DNA: TGCGCCAGCAGCAAAGAGGACAGGGGAAATTACGAGCAGTACTTC; CDR3 protein: CASSKEDRGNYEQYF
clone size: -; D gene: -; J gene: TRBJ1-1; V gene: TRBV5-4; CDR3 DNA: TGTGCCAGCAGCTTGGTCTCTTCAGTGAACACTGAAGCTTTCTTT; CDR3 protein: CASSLVSSVNTEAFF
clone size: -; D gene: -; J gene: TRBJ2-7; V gene: TRBV20-1; CDR3 DNA: TGCAGTGCTAGTCAGAGGGCTAGCGTCACCTACGAGCAGTACTTC; CDR3 protein: CSASQRASVTYEQYF
clone size: -; D gene: -; J gene: TRBJ2-6; V gene: TRBV5-1; CDR3 DNA: TGCGCCAGCAGCTCTACGGCGAAGTGGGCCAACGTCCTGACTTTC; CDR3 protein: CASSSTAKWANVLTF
clone size: -; D gene: TRBD1; J gene: TRBJ1-5; V gene: TRBV4-3; CDR3 DNA: TGCGCCAGCAGCCAAGATCCCCCGACAGGGACTAACAGCAATCAGCCCCAGCATTTT; CDR3 protein: CASSQDPPTGTNSNQPQHF
clone size: -; D gene: TRBD1; J gene: TRBJ1-2; V gene: TRBV6-5; CDR3 DNA: TGTGCCAGCACGGTGACAACAGGGGAATATGGCTACACCTTC; CDR3 protein: CASTVTTGEYGYTF
clone size: few; D gene: -; J gene: TRBJ2-5; V gene: TRBV5-1; CDR3 DNA: TGCGCCAGCAGCTCGGGACATATAGAGACCCAGTACTTC; CDR3 protein: CASSSGHIETQYF
clone size: -; D gene: TRBD1; J gene: TRBJ2-4; V gene: TRBV6-6; CDR3 DNA: TGTGCCAACTCCCCAGGGGGATTAGCCAAAAACATTCAGTACTTC; CDR3 protein: CANSPGGLAKNIQYF
clone size: -; D gene: -; J gene: TRBJ2-7; V gene: TRBV2; CDR3 DNA: TGTGCCAGCAGACAGGGCTACGAGCAGTACTTC; CDR3 protein: CASRQGYEQYF
clone size: -; D gene: -; J gene: TRBJ2-3; V gene: TRBV7-2; CDR3 DNA: TGTGCCAGCAGCCTACTAGGTTTTAGCACAGATACGCAGTATTTT; CDR3 protein: CASSLLGFSTDTQYF
clone size: once; D gene: -; J gene: TRBJ2-7; V gene: TRBV18; CDR3 DNA: TGTGCCAGCTCACCAGGGGGCGGCTACGAGCAGTACTTC; CDR3 protein: CASSPGGGYEQYF
clone size: -; D gene: TRBD1; J gene: TRBJ1-1; V gene: TRBV5-6; CDR3 DNA: TGTGCCAGCAGCCCTACAGGGGGAATAGGTAACACTGAAGCTTTCTTT; CDR3 protein: CASSPTGGIGNTEAFF
clone size: -; D gene: TRBD2; J gene: TRBJ2-3; V gene: TRBV9; CDR3 DNA: TGTGCCAGCAGCGTAGTGGGGACTAGCGGAGATACGCAGTATTTT; CDR3 protein: CASSVVGTSGDTQYF
clone size: few; D gene: TRBD2; J gene: TRBJ2-3; V gene: TRBV7-6; CDR3 DNA: TGTGCCAGCAGCTTACTGCTGGTAGCGGGTGCTAGCACAGATACGCAGTATTTT; CDR3 protein: CASSLLLVAGASTDTQYF
clone size: few; D gene: -; J gene: TRBJ2-7; V gene: TRBV5-1; CDR3 DNA: TGCGCCAGCAGCTTGGGGAATGCCTACGAGCAGTACTTC; CDR3 protein: CASSLGNAYEQYF
clone size: -; D gene: -; J gene: TRBJ1-2; V gene: TRBV11-2; CDR3 DNA: TGTGCCAGCAGCTTCGGTCCAGCGAGTAACTATGGCTACACCTTC; CDR3 protein: CASSFGPASNYGYTF
clone size: medium-sized; D gene: -; J gene: TRBJ1-2; V gene: TRBV12-1; CDR3 DNA: TGTGCCGCTCGGACATTGGGGGACCCTACTAACTATGGCTACACCTTC; CDR3 protein: CAARTLGDPTNYGYTF
clone size: -; D gene: TRBD2; J gene: TRBJ2-5; V gene: TRBV3-1/TRBV3-2; CDR3 DNA: TGTGCCAGCAGCCAAGGAGGACTAGCGGGTGGGGGGACCCAGTACTTC; CDR3 protein: CASSQGGLAGGGTQYF
clone size: few; D gene: TRBD1; J gene: TRBJ2-7; V gene: TRBV29-1; CDR3 DNA: TGCAGCATCAAAGGACAGGGGGATCACGAGCAGTACTTC; CDR3 protein: CSIKGQGDHEQYF
clone size: -; D gene: -; J gene: TRBJ2-5; V gene: TRBV18; CDR3 DNA: TGTGCCAGCTCACCACCAGGGCCTGAAGAGACCCAGTACTTC; CDR3 protein: CASSPPGPEETQYF
clone size: -; D gene: -; J gene: TRBJ1-6; V gene: TRBV4-1; CDR3 DNA: TGCGCCAGCAGCCAAGACTTCAGCTCCTATAATTCACCCCTCCACTTT; CDR3 protein: CASSQDFSSYNSPLHF
clone size: -; D gene: -; J gene: TRBJ2-3; V gene: TRBV11-3; CDR3 DNA: TGTGCCAGCAGCTCCCATTGGGGACCAAACACAGATACGCAGTATTTT; CDR3 protein: CASSSHWGPNTDTQYF
clone size: -; D gene: -; J gene: TRBJ1-2; V gene: TRBV2; CDR3 DNA: TGTGCCAGCAGTGATTCCCAATACTATGGCTACACCTTC; CDR3 protein: CASSDSQYYGYTF
clone size: few; D gene: -; J gene: TRBJ2-5; V gene: TRBV3-1/TRBV3-2; CDR3 DNA: TGTGCCAGCAGCCATACATTACGGGAGTGGAAGACCCAGTACTTC; CDR3 protein: CASSHTLREWKTQYF
clone size: -; D gene: -; J gene: TRBJ2-7; V gene: TRBV11-3; CDR3 DNA: TGTGCCAGCAGCTCTCCCCGGCAGTGGGAGCAGTACTTC; CDR3 protein: CASSSPRQWEQYF
clone size: -; D gene: -; J gene: TRBJ1-1; V gene: TRBV3-1/TRBV3-2; CDR3 DNA: TGTGCCAGCAGCCAAAGCGCTGTGATGATTGATGCTTTCTTT; CDR3 protein: CASSQSAVMIDAFF
clone size: -; D gene: TRBD2; J gene: TRBJ2-1; V gene: TRBV5-1; CDR3 DNA: TGCGCCAGCAGCTTGACTAGCGGGAGCTACAATGAGCAGTTCTTC; CDR3 protein: CASSLTSGSYNEQFF
clone size: -; D gene: -; J gene: TRBJ1-1; V gene: TRBV4-3; CDR3 DNA: TGCGCCAGCAGCCAAGCGACTAACACTGAAGCTTTCTTT; CDR3 protein: CASSQATNTEAFF
clone size: -; D gene: -; J gene: TRBJ2-7; V gene: TRBV19; CDR3 DNA: TGTGCCAGTAGTATTAATCCGCCCTACGAGCAGTACTTC; CDR3 protein: CASSINPPYEQYF
clone size: -; D gene: TRBD1; J gene: TRBJ1-2; V gene: TRBV5-1; CDR3 DNA: TGCGCCAGCAGCTTGGGGTCGACAGGGGGGCACTATGGCTACACCTTC; CDR3 protein: CASSLGSTGGHYGYTF
clone size: -; D gene: -; J gene: TRBJ2-5; V gene: TRBV4-2; CDR3 DNA: TGTGCCAGCAGCCAAGATATCGTACGGGGCCACCAAGAGACCCAGTACTTC; CDR3 protein: CASSQDIVRGHQETQYF
clone size: -; D gene: -; J gene: TRBJ2-7; V gene: TRBV14; CDR3 DNA: TGTGCCAGCAGCCCGACCCTGAGCTCCTACGAGCAGTACTTC; CDR3 protein: CASSPTLSSYEQYF
clone size: once; D gene: -; J gene: TRBJ1-1; V gene: TRBV21-1; CDR3 DNA: TGTGCCAGCAGCGTCCGTCGACCGCTGAGAACTGAAGCTTTCTTT; CDR3 protein: CASSVRRPLRTEAFF
clone size: -; D gene: -; J gene: TRBJ1-6; V gene: TRBV3-1/TRBV3-2; CDR3 DNA: TGTGCCAGCAGCCGAGCTGGGTCACCCCTCCACTTT; CDR3 protein: CASSRAGSPLHF
clone size: -; D gene: -; J gene: TRBJ1-3; V gene: TRBV29-1; CDR3 DNA: TGCAGCGTTGACTCTGGAAACACCATATATTTT; CDR3 protein: CSVDSGNTIYF
clone size: few; D gene: -; J gene: TRBJ2-5; V gene: TRBV1; CDR3 DNA: TGCACCAGCAGCCACAGCGGGAGAGAGACCCAGTACTTC; CDR3 protein: CTSSHSGRETQYF
clone size: once; D gene: TRBD1; J gene: TRBJ2-7; V gene: TRBV6-6; CDR3 DNA: TGTGCCAGCAGTTACTCGAAGGGGACAGGATTATACGAGCAGTACTTC; CDR3 protein: CASSYSKGTGLYEQYF
clone size: -; D gene: -; J gene: TRBJ1-5; V gene: TRBV9; CDR3 DNA: TGTGCCAGCAGCGTAGGGACATTGGGCAATCAGCCCCAGCATTTT; CDR3 protein: CASSVGTLGNQPQHF
clone size: -; D gene: -; J gene: TRBJ2-7; V gene: TRBV29-1; CDR3 DNA: TGCAGCGTTGAACAGGGGAGCTCCTACGAGCAGTACTTC; CDR3 protein: CSVEQGSSYEQYF
clone size: -; D gene: -; J gene: TRBJ2-3; V gene: TRBV11-1; CDR3 DNA: TGTGCCAGCAGCCAGGATGGTACGCAGTATTTT; CDR3 protein: CASSQDGTQYF